This T cell receptor beta chain is drawn from a study of cytomegalovirus exposure and HLA in healthy donors. Study-wide results and caveats: Overall, under 200 TCR beta chains were annotated as cytomegalovirus-associated. Later analysis identified a missense DCLRE1C variant that was linked to TCR beta V- and J-gene trimming.

In the case of this clone: Its antigen remains unknown. At the DNA level, this CDR3 is encoded by other sequences in the same sample as well.

Vbeta (60) and Jbeta (13) primers were used in the PCR. TCRdb keeps only in-frame clones here, not all; method: immunoSEQ multiplex PCR. The sample holds about 54,000 clones, more than 65% seen once. Between the trimmed V and J ends, which lost 3 bases and 1 base, there was a span of 6 bases. Looked up from germline, CDR1 is SGHTA and CDR2 is FQGTGA. This CDR3 has 13 residues. The sample comprised PBMCs. The clonotype originates from a woman aged 18-29 years in good health and CMV-seronegative. The chain joins TRBV7-3 to TRBJ1-1; D might be TRBD1 (5 bases). CDR3 sequence (DNA): TGTGCCAGCAGCTTTCAGGGGAACACTGAAGCTTTCTTT. This gives the protein CASSFQGNTEAFF.